This entry features one T cell receptor beta chain sequence. There is no known antigen for this receptor. No much larger clonotype is one base removed from it; base qualities were not supplied. TCRbeta CDR3 regions were amplified from genomic DNA by means of the immunoSEQ Assay, a bias-controlled multiplex PCR. On the study's bioinformatics: Nucleated cell counts per sample were estimated from amplification of reference gene primers within the assay. To quantify the absolute abundance of each unique TCRbeta CDR3 rearrangement, sequence reads were collapsed and filtered. For each sample, productive Simpson clonality was calculated as the square root of Simpson's diversity index across productive rearrangements. TCRdb retrieved this table from immuneACCESS and kept in-frame rearrangements only. Not all clones are present; in checked studies, unresolved V genes account for under half, and no reason is known for the remainder. V, J and clone size are taken as reported in that table, and D and trimming were inferred from the DNA itself. Counted in this sample were fewer than 250,000 clones; roughly 85% of them appeared once. About 2.7% of the sample belongs to the ten largest clones.

The sample is drawn from a study of blood T cell repertoires in COVID-19 (dated by TCRdb to 2020 to 2022). Looking at the study overall: The collaborator samples originated in the United States, Italy and Spain and spanned the acute and convalescent phases of COVID-19. The repertoires were released in a freely available public database intended as a resource for research on the immune response to SARS-CoV-2. The material from the prospective study consisted of cDNA or gDNA derived from T cells, B-cell-depleted T cells, or PBMCs. Deeply sampled blood TCRbeta repertoires from subjects exposed to, actively infected with, or recovered from COVID-19 were included in the dataset. Where HLA class I and class II types were available, the types were taken from metadata supplied by the sample provider, not from assay-based typing. Samples were obtained from the ongoing ImmuneRACE study (first 160 participants) and from some 1,300 subjects provided by 6 global collaborators. Nearly every sample came with metadata listing a de-identified subject ID, COVID-19 status, age in years and sex. General findings and caveats noted by the study authors: The quantity of clinical and demographic metadata differed by source and by participant and was supplied without curation.

The CDR3 goes from the cysteine to the phenylalanine over 18 residues. The read is trimmed to its CDR3 DNA, 54 bases read in frame from base 1. According to the germline V gene, CDR1 reads MNHEY and CDR2 reads SVGEGT. V is clipped by 6 bases and J by 2 bases, and the sequence between their germline boundaries is 24 bases long. Whole blood was collected in K2EDTA tubes by collaborating institutions according to the institutions' own protocols. For TCRbeta analysis, collaborators shipped samples in one of three forms: frozen whole blood, isolated PBMCs, or DNA extracted from either of those sample types.

Material for sequencing was peripheral blood. The chain joins TRBV6-2 or TRBV6-3 to TRBJ2-3, and TRBD1 may be the D gene, going by 5 matching bases. The sequence derives from a woman aged 40 to 50 with active or convalescent COVID-19. The CDR3 is CASSPRAPTGPPTDTQYF. Read as DNA, the sequence is TGTGCCAGCAGCCCCAGGGCCCCCACCGGGCCTCCCACAGATACGCAGTATTTT.